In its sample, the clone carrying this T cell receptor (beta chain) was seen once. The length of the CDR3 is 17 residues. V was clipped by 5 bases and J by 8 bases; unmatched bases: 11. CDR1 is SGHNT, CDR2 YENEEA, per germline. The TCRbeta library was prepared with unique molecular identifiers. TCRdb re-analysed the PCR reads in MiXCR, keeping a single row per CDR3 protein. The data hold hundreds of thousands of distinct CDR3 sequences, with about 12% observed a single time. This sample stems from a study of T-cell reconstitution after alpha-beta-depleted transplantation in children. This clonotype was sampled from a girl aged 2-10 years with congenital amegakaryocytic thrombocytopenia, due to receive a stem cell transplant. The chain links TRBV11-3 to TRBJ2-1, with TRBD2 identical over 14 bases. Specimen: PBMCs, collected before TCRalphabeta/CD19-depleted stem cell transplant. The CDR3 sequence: CASSPRSTSGRADEQFF. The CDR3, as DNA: TGTGCCAGCAGCCCTAGATCGACTAGCGGGAGGGCTGATGAGCAGTTCTTC.